These 13 T cell receptor beta chains share one sample of origin, sequenced in a study of regulatory T cells in long-lasting Graves disease. Libraries of TCR beta came from iRepertoire HTBI primers plus Arm-PCR of CDR3 regions. TCRdb independently ran MiXCR on the multiplex PCR reads; one entry per CDR3 protein. The sample lists fewer than 550,000 distinct CDR3 sequences; around 16% were seen once. Indicated time point: newly diagnosed GD, antithyroid drugs for less than 3 months. Construction of the TCR library relied on RNA isolated from PBMCs. These data are also associated with another study on T cells in Graves' hyperthyroidism and ophthalmopathy.

The source was peripheral blood mononuclear cells (PBMCs), collected at new diagnosis, from a patient treated with antithyroid drugs. Every receptor here comes from a woman aged 35-65 years with Graves disease.

The chain combines TRBV20-1 with TRBJ2-7; D may be TRBD2 (6 bases). Germline V lookup: CDR1 DFQATT, CDR2 SNEGSKA (reference sequence). The V and J ends lost 5 bases and 0 bases respectively, with 20 bases between them. The CDR3 runs 16 residues. CDR3 sequence reads: CSAQSGGNYYSYEQYF. The CDR3 DNA reads TGCAGTGCTCAGAGTGGGGGGAACTACTACTCCTACGAGCAGTACTTC.

There are many counts of this clonotype. The V call is TRBV5-4, the J call TRBJ2-1; 7 positions agree with TRBD2. V lost 4 bases and J lost 3; bases outside the gene matches: 10. The CDR3 sequence is 16 residues long. Germline V gene lookup returns CDR1 SGHNT and CDR2 YYREEE (reference sequence). Written as DNA, the CDR3 is TGTGCCAGCAGCCTCCCTGGGGGGGTGGGCTACAATGAGCAGTTCTTC. This gives the protein CASSLPGGVGYNEQFF.

This clonotype was detected ten times or more. The rearrangement joins TRBV2 to TRBJ2-1, with D unresolved. Per the germline V gene, CDR1 is SNHLY and CDR2 is FYNNEI. V was clipped by 4 bases and J by 6 bases, with 10 bases between them. There are 13 residues in the CDR3. CDR3 nucleotides: TGTGCCAGCAGTGCGGACGGTCTCAATGAGCAGTTCTTC. Its protein product is CASSADGLNEQFF.

This clonotype was detected ten times or more. This rearrangement joins TRBV27 to TRBJ1-2; D uncertain. Between the trimmed V and J ends, which lost 6 bases and 5 bases, there was a span of 22 bases. From germline, CDR1 is MNHEY and CDR2 SMNVEV (reference sequence). The CDR3 has 16 amino acids. In nucleotides, the CDR3 is TGTGCCAGCAGCTCCACTCGGACGGCTCGAGTTTATGGCTACACCTTC. It specifies CASSSTRTARVYGYTF.

This clonotype was seen ten or more times. The rearrangement joins TRBV10-3 to TRBJ2-7; 9 bases fit TRBD1. Germline assignment: CDR1 ENHRY and CDR2 SYGVKD. Unmatched junction bases numbered 5, after V lost 1 base and J lost 7 bases. This CDR3 has 14 residues. Written as DNA, the CDR3 is TGTGCCATCAGTGAGTACGGGACAGGGCGGGAGCAGTACTTC. Translated, it gives CAISEYGTGREQYF.

This clonotype has just a few counts. The chain employs TRBV19 and TRBJ1-5; 7 bases map to TRBD1. Losses at the gene ends were 1 base for V and 4 bases for J; bases not matched to a gene: 4. Germline CDR1 reads LNHDA; CDR2 reads SQIVND (reference sequence). The CDR3 runs 15 residues. The CDR3 loop reads CASSIAAGQNQPQHF. CDR3 DNA sequence: TGTGCCAGTAGTATAGCTGCGGGACAGAATCAGCCCCAGCATTTT.

DNA of the CDR3: TGCGCCAGCAGCCAGCAGGGGGCTTCAACCTACGAGCAGTACTTC. Amino acids: CASSQQGASTYEQYF. The chain combines TRBV4-1 with TRBJ2-7; 8 bases agree with TRBD1. Trimming took 3 bases from V and 2 from J; bases not matched to a gene: 6. The CDR3 covers 15 residues. Germline V gene sequence: CDR1 MGHRA, CDR2 YSYEKL.

At least ten counts were recorded for this clonotype. The chain carries TRBV30 and TRBJ1-2; D might be TRBD1 (6 bases). The CDR3 totals 15 residues. The V end was cut by 5 bases, the J end by 3 bases, with 19 bases between. Germline CDR1 GTSNPN, CDR2 SVGIG (reference sequence). The CDR3 DNA is TGTGCCTGGGGGGGAGACAGGCGAGGAGACTATGGCTACACCTTC. Translation gives CAWGGDRRGDYGYTF.

Ten or more counts support this clonotype. The rearrangement links TRBV11-2 to TRBJ2-1, with 8 nucleotides matching TRBD2. In germline, CDR1 is SGHAT, CDR2 FQNNGV. The CDR3 runs 15 residues. The trim removed 4 bases at V and 4 bases at J, leaving 6 bases unmatched. The DNA of the CDR3 is TGTGCCAGCAGCTCATACTCTAGCGGGTACAATGAGCAGTTCTTC. Translation: CASSSYSSGYNEQFF. Filled out from reference TRBV11-2 and TRBJ2-1, the complete variable domain reads EAGVAQSPRYKIIEKRQSVAFWCNPISGHATLYWYQQILGQGPKLLIQFQNNGVVDDSQLPKDRFSAERLKGVDSTLKIQPAKLEDSAVYLCASSSYSSGYNEQFFGPGTRLTVL.

CDR3 DNA sequence: TGTGCCAGCAGCCAAGATACGTTTAAACTGTTTTTT. It yields the protein CASSQDTFKLFF. This chain connects TRBV3-1 to TRBJ1-4; D uncertain. Germline loops: CDR1 LGHDT, CDR2 YNNKEL (reference sequence). The CDR3 is 12 amino acids. The V end lost 0 bases, the J end lost 11 bases, and 7 bases lay between the germline ends.

This clonotype came up many times. The rearrangement links TRBV7-9 to TRBJ1-2, with D maybe TRBD1 (6 bases). The V end was cut by 8 bases, the J end by 4 bases, with 14 bases between. The CDR3 totals 13 residues. CDR1 is SEHNR, CDR2 FQNEAQ, per germline (reference sequence). DNA of the CDR3: TGTGCCAGCGGAACTAGGGACACCTATGGCTACACCTTC. Its translation: CASGTRDTYGYTF.

This clonotype was detected ten times or more. This chain joins TRBV18 and TRBJ1-1; 11 bases fit TRBD1. The germline V gene has CDR1 KGHSH and CDR2 LQKENI. The CDR3 extends over 13 amino acids. The J segment lost 5 bases and the V segment lost 8 bases, leaving 4 bases of the junction unmatched. CDR3 loop: CASSRDRGTEAFF. The CDR3 nucleotides are TGTGCCAGCAGTCGGGACAGGGGGACTGAAGCTTTCTTT.

In DNA form, the CDR3 reads TGTGCCAGCAGTGGGAATATAGGGAACTATGGCTACACCTTC. Amino acids: CASSGNIGNYGYTF. The gene calls are TRBV2 and TRBJ1-2, with D uncertain. The CDR3 loop spans 14 amino acids. Germline V lookup: CDR1 SNHLY, CDR2 FYNNEI. V gave up 4 bases and J gave up 2 bases, with 11 bases separating them.